A single sample gave rise to the 16 T cell receptor beta chains below, sequenced in a study of OX40 agonist ivuxolimab in advanced cancers. Profiling relied on immunoSEQ multiplex PCR, and the TCRdb table lists in-frame clones only, not all of them. Of tens of thousands of clones in the sample, more than 70% are singletons; the top ten hold 2% to 3%. Sequencing was performed on CD4+ or CD8+ T cells sorted from blood, taken in a trial of the OX40 agonist ivuxolimab. The receptors were gathered from an adult with an advanced solid tumor such as melanoma, head and neck, liver or kidney cancer.

Here the CDR3 DNA reads TGTGCCAGTAGCCCGAGGGCGGGAGCTCGGGAGACCCAGTACTTC. The encoded protein is CASSPRAGARETQYF. The gene calls are TRBV19 and TRBJ2-5; 7 bases map to TRBD2. Germline CDR1 reads LNHDA; CDR2 reads SQIVND (reference sequence). The CDR3 loop spans 15 amino acids. V dropped 6 bases and J dropped 5; count of bases not matched to a gene: 12. The entire variable domain, with the rest obtained from reference TRBV19 and TRBJ2-5, is as follows: DGGITQSPKYLFRKEGQNVTLSCEQNLNHDAMYWYRQDPGQGLRLIYYSQIVNDFQKGDIAEGYSVSREKKESFPLTVTSAQKNPTAFYLCASSPRAGARETQYFGPGTRLLVL.

The chain is built from TRBV7-8 and TRBJ2-7; TRBD2 matches 12 bases. Germline V CDR1 and CDR2: SGHVS, FQNEAQ. The CDR3 covers 16 residues. The ends lost 5 bases at V and 2 bases at J; junction bases unmatched: 7. The CDR3 sequence: CASSPYRLAGAYEQYF. In DNA, the CDR3 is TGTGCCAGCAGCCCCTACAGACTAGCGGGGGCCTACGAGCAGTACTTC.

The gene calls are TRBV28 and TRBJ2-5; TRBD2 might be the D (6 bases). The CDR3 runs to 15 residues. The V end lost 5 bases, the J end lost 11 bases, and 24 bases lay between the germline ends. Germline lookup yields CDR1 MDHEN and CDR2 SYDVKM. DNA for the CDR3: TGTGCCAGCAGTACTATCCGTCGGGACTTCAGGGAACAGTACTTC. Translating gives CASSTIRRDFREQYF.

The genes are TRBV15 and TRBJ2-6, with D perhaps being TRBD1 or TRBD2 (6 bases each). The germline V and J ends were trimmed by 4 bases and 3 bases, with 10 bases remaining between them. This CDR3 has 15 residues. Germline lookup yields CDR1 LNHNV and CDR2 YYDKDF (reference sequence). The CDR3 protein is CATSKQGGGANVLTF. In DNA form, the CDR3 reads TGTGCCACCAGCAAACAGGGAGGTGGGGCCAACGTCCTGACTTTC.

The V and J genes are TRBV5-1 and TRBJ1-1; perhaps TRBD1 as D (6 bases). CDR3 length equals 13 residues. V lost 4 bases to trimming and J lost 6 bases, with 13 bases between them. CDR1 is SGHRS and CDR2 is YFSETQ in the germline V gene. CDR3 in amino acids: CASSPQGIAEAFF. The CDR3, as DNA: TGCGCCAGCAGCCCGCAGGGGATCGCTGAAGCTTTCTTT.

This rearrangement joins TRBV2 to TRBJ2-1; possible D gene TRBD1, 5 bases. Germline V gives CDR1 SNHLY, CDR2 FYNNEI. The CDR3 has 14 amino acids. Trimming removed 4 bases from V and 10 bases from J, with 17 bases in between. The CDR3 region has the DNA TGTGCCAGCAGTGGTATGGACATGGGCGGCGAGCAGTTCTTC. Its translation is CASSGMDMGGEQFF.

V and J are TRBV10-2 and TRBJ2-7; D not resolved. The CDR3 sequence is 15 residues long. V was pared by 0 bases and J by 0 bases, with 9 bases between. The V gene's germline CDR1 is WSHSY and CDR2 SAAADI. The CDR3 nucleotides read TGCGCCAGCAGTGAGTCGGCCGGAAGCTCCTACGAGCAGTACTTC. Its protein product is CASSESAGSSYEQYF.

In nucleotides, the CDR3 is TGTGCCAGCAGCCGGGAGGGACTAGCGGGAACAGATACGCAGTATTTT. Translation gives CASSREGLAGTDTQYF. This chain uses TRBV5-6 with TRBJ2-3; 13 bases line up with TRBD2. The CDR3 spans 16 residues. Germline trimming cut 4 bases from V and 3 bases from J; bases unmatched to any gene: 5. Germline V gives CDR1 SGHDT, CDR2 YYEEEE. The complete variable domain, with remaining parts taken from reference TRBV5-6 and TRBJ2-3, reads DAGVTQSPTHLIKTRGQQVTLRCSPKSGHDTVSWYQQALGQGPQFIFQYYEEEERQRGNFPDRFSGHQFPNYSSELNVNALLLGDSALYLCASSREGLAGTDTQYFGPGTRLTVL.

The chain employs TRBV27 and TRBJ2-5, with TRBD2 matching over 16 bases. There are 15 residues in the CDR3. V was pared by 6 bases and J by 5 bases, with 3 bases of the junction left unmatched. Germline V gene data show CDR1 as MNHEY and CDR2 as SMNVEV (reference sequence). Written as DNA, the CDR3 is TGTGCCAGCAGGGAGGGACTAGCGGGAGGGGAGACCCAGTACTTC. Translation gives CASREGLAGGETQYF.

The chain joins TRBV7-9 to TRBJ1-2, with D perhaps TRBD1 (5 bases). Germline CDR1 is SEHNR and CDR2 is FQNEAQ (reference sequence). The V and J ends lost 3 bases and 1 base respectively, with 6 bases between them. The CDR3 is 13 amino acids. CDR3 in DNA: TGTGCCAGCAGCTTGGGGGATAACTATGGCTACACCTTC. It translates to CASSLGDNYGYTF.

This chain connects TRBV5-8 to TRBJ2-7; D is unresolved. V lost 4 bases and J 3 bases, leaving 14 bases between the germline ends. From germline, CDR1 is SGHTS and CDR2 YDEGEE. This CDR3 has 14 residues. For the CDR3, the DNA is TGTGCCAGCAGCCGCGCTCGGCTCAGCTACGAGCAGTACTTC. Its protein product is CASSRARLSYEQYF.

The chain carries TRBV4-1 and TRBJ2-3; 12 nucleotides match TRBD2. Germline CDR1 and CDR2: MGHRA and YSYEKL. The CDR3 consists of 20 residues. The trim removed 1 base at V and 1 base at J, leaving 12 bases unmatched. CDR3 amino acids: CASSQVPLAGGPRGTDTQYF. CDR3 DNA sequence: TGCGCCAGCAGCCAAGTACCGCTAGCGGGAGGGCCTCGAGGCACAGATACGCAGTATTTT.

The CDR3 coding sequence is TGTGCCAGCTCACCCAGACAGCCCAATGAGCAGTTCTTC. This gives the protein CASSPRQPNEQFF. The chain links TRBV18 to TRBJ2-1; the D gene is possibly TRBD1 (5 bases). Germline V lookup: CDR1 KGHSH, CDR2 LQKENI. The CDR3 spans 13 residues. V was shortened by 3 bases and J by 6 bases, with 9 bases between the two germline ends.

V gene TRBV21-1 combines with J gene TRBJ1-1. TRBV21-1 is tagged as a pseudogene. The CDR3 contains 14 residues. CDR3 region: CASSKERKNTEAFF. DNA of the CDR3: TGTGCCAGCAGCAAAGAACGGAAGAACACTGAAGCTTTCTTT.

V is TRBV6-1 and J is TRBJ1-2; TRBD1 aligns across 7 bases. This CDR3 has 13 residues. The V gene end was trimmed by 6 bases and the J gene end by 6 bases; junction bases not matched to a gene: 7. The germline CDR1 and CDR2 sequences are MNHNS and SASEGT. In nucleotides, the CDR3 is TGTGCCAGCAGACAGACAGGGAACCATGGCTACACCTTC. Encoded protein: CASRQTGNHGYTF.

This CDR3 is CAIGGLRNTEAFF. CDR3 bases: TGTGCCATCGGGGGACTGAGGAACACTGAAGCTTTCTTT. The chain links TRBV10-3 to TRBJ1-1; maybe TRBD1 (5 bases). This CDR3 is 13 amino acids long. Germline CDR1 reads ENHRY; CDR2 reads SYGVKD. Trimming took off 8 bases at V and 1 base at J, with 11 bases between the two ends.